The next 10 T cell receptor beta chains were all read from a single sample in a study of T cell responses to AZD1222 COVID-19 vaccine. The protocol was immunoSEQ multiplex PCR, while the TCRdb copy is restricted to in-frame clones and leaves out a portion. The sample contains around 99,000 clones, 70% to 90% of which appear only once. Source: peripheral blood, taken on day 0 of AZD1222 vaccination. Receptors were obtained from an adult in good health.

This clone has only a few counts. The rearrangement joins TRBV5-6 to TRBJ1-4, with 9 bases identical to TRBD1. The length of the CDR3 is 17 residues. The V segment lost 7 bases and the J segment 0 bases; nucleotides outside the gene matches: 10. Germline V lookup: CDR1 SGHDT, CDR2 YYEEEE. CDR3 nucleotide sequence: TGTGCCAGCTCCGCAGGACAGGGGCCTGCAACTAATGAAAAACTGTTTTTT. This codes for CASSAGQGPATNEKLFF.

This sequence joins TRBV12-3 or TRBV12-4 and TRBJ1-5; tentative D call: TRBD1 (5 bases). The CDR3 is 13 amino acids. Trimming stripped 8 bases from V and 4 bases from J, with 12 bases between. Written as DNA, the CDR3 is TGTGCCAGCTCCTGGGACGGGAATCAGCCCCAGCATTTT. Translation: CASSWDGNQPQHF.

The genes are TRBV28 and TRBJ2-7; D may correspond to TRBD1 or TRBD2 (6 bases each). The germline V gene has CDR1 MDHEN and CDR2 SYDVKM. Trimming cost V 7 bases and J 7 bases, with 29 bases left between them. The CDR3 totals 17 residues. The CDR3 region is CASTPGGPSPPLREQYF. DNA of the CDR3: TGTGCCAGCACCCCTGGGGGGCCCTCGCCCCCTCTTCGTGAGCAGTACTTC.

The chain's CDR3 is CASRGGENYNEQFF. The DNA for the CDR3 is TGTGCCAGCAGAGGGGGGGAAAACTACAATGAGCAGTTCTTC. The chain joins TRBV4-2 to TRBJ2-1, with D possibly matching TRBD2 (7 bases). V lost 6 bases to trimming and J lost 3 bases, with 12 bases between them. CDR3 length: 14 amino acids. Germline-derived CDR1 and CDR2 are LGHNA and YNFKEQ.

This clone was counted once. The chain has TRBV19 and TRBJ1-6, with D possibly matching TRBD1 (5 bases). In germline, CDR1 is LNHDA, CDR2 SQIVND (reference sequence). The CDR3 totals 14 residues. V shed 5 bases and J shed 7 bases, with 12 bases lying between them. The CDR3 DNA reads TGTGCCAGTAGTTCGGGGCAAAAGAATTCACCCCTCCACTTT. Translation: CASSSGQKNSPLHF.

The rearrangement links TRBV5-1 to TRBJ2-7; 9 bases align to TRBD2. The CDR3 is made up of 16 amino acids. Germline V gene sequence: CDR1 SGHRS, CDR2 YFSETQ. V lost 3 bases, J lost 2 bases, and 9 bases stayed unmatched. The CDR3 bases are TGCGCCAGCAGCTGGACTAGCGTCCCAGAGGCCTACGAGCAGTACTTC. This codes for CASSWTSVPEAYEQYF.

This clone was detected only once. The CDR3 bases are TGTGCCAGCTCACCGGGCACAGCAGGCAATCAGCCCCAGCATTTT. Encoded protein: CASSPGTAGNQPQHF. This rearrangement joins TRBV18 to TRBJ1-5; D ambiguous. Germline V lookup: CDR1 KGHSH, CDR2 LQKENI. This CDR3 is 15 amino acids long. V was pared by 3 bases and J by 2 bases, with 11 bases between.

This chain connects TRBV4-3 to TRBJ2-3; 7 bases match TRBD2. Germline V CDR1 and CDR2: LGHNA, YSLEER. The CDR3 contains 15 residues. V shed 5 bases and J 2 bases; nucleotides not matched to a gene: 7. CDR3: CASSLTSRYTDTQYF. DNA of the CDR3: TGCGCCAGCAGCTTGACTAGCCGGTACACAGATACGCAGTATTTT.

CDR3 nucleotide sequence: TGCAGCGTTGTACGGACAGGGAAAGGAACTGAAGCTTTCTTT. This codes for CSVVRTGKGTEAFF. V is TRBV29-1 and J is TRBJ1-1; the match to TRBD1 covers 8 bases. This CDR3 region has 14 residues. With 4 bases clipped from V and 5 bases from J, the junction kept 9 bases outside the gene matches. Per germline, CDR1 SQVTM and CDR2 ANQGSEA.

The V call is TRBV28, the J call TRBJ1-2; tentatively, D is TRBD1 (5 bases). This CDR3 is 16 amino acids long. Trimming cost V 1 base and J 1 base, with 13 bases left between them. Germline lookup yields CDR1 MDHEN and CDR2 SYDVKM. CDR3 sequence: CASSLFGTESNYGYTF. The DNA for the CDR3 is TGTGCCAGCAGTTTATTTGGGACTGAGAGTAACTATGGCTACACCTTC.